The text below deals with one T cell receptor beta chain. This CDR3 comprises 16 residues. Germline V gives CDR1 MNHNY, CDR2 SVGAGI (reference sequence). V lost 5 bases, J lost 5 bases, and 21 bases lay in between. In the authors' methods: Cell counts per sample came from amplifying reference gene primers. Here immunoSEQ multiplex PCR was the method, and the copy in TCRdb shows in-frame clones only, minus some. That table furnishes V, J and clone size, whereas the DNA furnished D and trimming. The sample carries about 40,000 clones, roughly nine tenths recorded once. The data originate from a study of blood T cell repertoires in COVID-19. At the level of the study: Some COVID-19 samples were acute and others convalescent; all came from the United States, Italy and Spain. T cells, B-cell-depleted T cells, or PBMCs supplied cDNA or gDNA.

The rearrangement links TRBV6-6 to TRBJ2-5, with a tentative D call TRBD1 (6 bases). The specimen was peripheral blood. The sequence was collected from a man aged 65-85 years with active COVID-19. In nucleotides, the CDR3 is TGTGCCAGCAGTCCGACCGGGACACGATCAAGGGAGACCCAGTACTTC. Amino acids: CASSPTGTRSRETQYF.